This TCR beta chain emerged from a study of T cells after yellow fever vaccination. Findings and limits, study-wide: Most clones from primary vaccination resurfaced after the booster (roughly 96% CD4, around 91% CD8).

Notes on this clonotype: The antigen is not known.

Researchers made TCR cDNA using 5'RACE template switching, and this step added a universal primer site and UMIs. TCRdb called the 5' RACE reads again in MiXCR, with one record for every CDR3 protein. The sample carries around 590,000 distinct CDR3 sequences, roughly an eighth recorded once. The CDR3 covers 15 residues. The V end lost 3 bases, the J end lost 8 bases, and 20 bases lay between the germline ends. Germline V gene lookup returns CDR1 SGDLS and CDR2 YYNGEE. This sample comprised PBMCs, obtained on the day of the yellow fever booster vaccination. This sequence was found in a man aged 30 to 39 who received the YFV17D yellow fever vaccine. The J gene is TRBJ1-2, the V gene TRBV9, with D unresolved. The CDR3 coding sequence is TGTGCCAGCAGCGAGGGTACGAGTGCGGCCTTCGGCTACACCTTC. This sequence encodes CASSEGTSAAFGYTF. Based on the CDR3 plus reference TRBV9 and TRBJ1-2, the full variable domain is DSGVTQTPKHLITATGQRVTLRCSPRSGDLSVYWYQQSLDQGLQFLIQYYNGEERAKGNILERFSAQQFPDLHSELNLSSLELGDSALYFCASSEGTSAAFGYTFGSGTRLTVV.